This T cell receptor (beta chain) derives from a study of CD8 T cells in ankylosing spondylitis. Findings of the study overall: The authors found the disease-linked clones to be CD8+ and relatively rare in peripheral blood.

From the 5' RACE reads, TCRdb called clonotypes with MiXCR, one entry per CDR3 protein. The sample has under 200,000 distinct CDR3 sequences, 9.8% seen once. Germline CDR1 and CDR2: SGHKS and YYEKEE (reference sequence). CDR3 length: 13 residues. Between the trimmed V and J ends, which lost 6 bases and 2 bases, there was a span of 10 bases. Of note for this clonotype: Its matching antigen is unknown.

The source material was blood, either unsorted or a sorted T cell fraction (not recorded which). This rearrangement joins TRBV5-5 to TRBJ2-3, with a weak D call TRBD1 (6 bases). The source of this sequence is a female donor with ankylosing spondylitis or in good health (not recorded which). In DNA form, the CDR3 reads TGTGCCAGCAAGGGACACAACACAGATACGCAGTATTTT. Translation gives CASKGHNTDTQYF.